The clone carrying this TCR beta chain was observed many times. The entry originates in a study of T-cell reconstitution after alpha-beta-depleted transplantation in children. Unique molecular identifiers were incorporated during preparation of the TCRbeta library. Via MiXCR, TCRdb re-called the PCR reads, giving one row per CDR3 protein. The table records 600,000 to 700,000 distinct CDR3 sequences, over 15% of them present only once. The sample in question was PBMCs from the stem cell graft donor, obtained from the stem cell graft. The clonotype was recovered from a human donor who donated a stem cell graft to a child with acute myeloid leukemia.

The CDR3 sequence is CASSLEVAVANEQFF. The CDR3 DNA sequence: TGTGCCAGCAGCTTAGAAGTTGCCGTGGCCAATGAGCAGTTCTTC. This sequence joins TRBV7-2 and TRBJ2-1; D gene uncertain. Trimming pared 1 base from V and 6 bases from J, leaving 13 bases between. This CDR3 has 15 amino acids. Per germline, CDR1 SGHTA and CDR2 FQGNSA.